The 23 T cell receptor beta chains below all came from one sample that was sequenced in a study of control samples from healthy donors and cancer patients. TCRdb's table, derived via immunoSEQ multiplex PCR, lists solely in-frame clones and lacks some. The sample carries around 120,000 clones, 85% to 95% recorded once. Source material: blood. These receptor sequences come from a man aged 25 to 40 in good health.

The J gene is TRBJ1-6, the V gene TRBV28, with D tentatively TRBD1 (6 bases). The CDR3 length is 14 residues. Germline V gives CDR1 MDHEN, CDR2 SYDVKM. The ends were cut back, 3 bases at V and 6 bases at J, with 9 bases in the middle. The CDR3 protein is CASSFRGTNSPLHF. CDR3 nucleotides: TGTGCCAGCAGTTTCAGGGGTACTAATTCACCCCTCCACTTT.

The gene calls are TRBV27 and TRBJ2-3, with D unclear. The CDR3 has 14 residues. Trimming removed 5 bases from V and 2 bases from J, with 11 bases in between. From germline, CDR1 is MNHEY and CDR2 SMNVEV (reference sequence). The DNA of the CDR3 is TGTGCCAGCAGTCGCGGCTTCCTCACAGATACGCAGTATTTT. It specifies CASSRGFLTDTQYF.

The chain recombines TRBV4-3 with TRBJ1-2; 7 nucleotides agree with TRBD1. V lost 0 bases and J lost 7; bases outside the gene matches: 8. Germline assignment: CDR1 LGHNA and CDR2 YSLEER. The CDR3 totals 15 residues. This chain's CDR3 is CASSQDWQGVFGYTF. CDR3 DNA sequence: TGCGCCAGCAGCCAAGACTGGCAGGGGGTTTTTGGCTACACCTTC.

The chain links TRBV6-5 to TRBJ1-5; D is uncertain. Germline V gene lookup returns CDR1 MNHEY and CDR2 SVGAGI. Trimming removed 0 bases at V and 2 bases at J, with 11 bases between. The CDR3 runs 16 residues. CDR3 DNA sequence: TGTGCCAGCAGTTACTCCGGTCGTGGGGGCAATCAGCCCCAGCATTTT. Its protein product is CASSYSGRGGNQPQHF.

The V call is TRBV6-2 or TRBV6-3, the J call TRBJ1-2; 9 nucleotides match TRBD1. Germline lookup yields CDR1 MNHEY and CDR2 SVGEGT. The CDR3 has 15 amino acids. Trimming cost V 2 bases and J 4 bases; bases outside gene matches: 5. The CDR3 spells CASSYRGQGAYGYTF. As DNA, the CDR3 is TGTGCCAGCAGTTACCGGGGACAGGGTGCCTATGGCTACACCTTC.

This CDR3 is CASSGVGQGAYSPLHF. The CDR3 region has the DNA TGTGCCAGCAGCGGGGTTGGGCAGGGGGCTTATTCACCCCTCCACTTT. This sequence joins TRBV7-2 and TRBJ1-6; TRBD1 matches at 8 bases. The ends lost 5 bases at V and 8 bases at J; junction bases unmatched: 11. This CDR3 contains 16 residues. CDR1 and CDR2 from the germline V gene are SGHTA and FQGNSA.

There are a few counts of this clone. The rearrangement uses TRBV7-3 and TRBJ1-1, with a tentative D call TRBD1 (5 bases). Germline-derived CDR1 and CDR2 are SGHTA and FQGTGA. Trimming removed 2 bases from V and 1 base from J, with 11 bases in between. The CDR3 covers 15 residues. CDR3 coding DNA: TGTGCCAGCAGCTTAGGGGGACCCGGGAACACTGAAGCTTTCTTT. Translation gives CASSLGGPGNTEAFF. Using reference TRBV7-3 and TRBJ1-1 for the parts outside the CDR3, the full variable domain is GAGVSQTPSNKVTEKGKYVELRCDPISGHTALYWYRQSLGQGPEFLIYFQGTGAADDSGLPNDRFFAVRPEGSVSTLKIQRTERGDSAVYLCASSLGGPGNTEAFFGQGTRLTVV.

The genes are TRBV4-2 and TRBJ1-6, with no clear D. The CDR3 length is 14 residues. Germline CDR1 is LGHNA and CDR2 is YNFKEQ. V lost 1 base and J 4 bases, leaving 5 bases between the germline ends. CDR3 nucleotide sequence: TGTGCCAGCAGCCAAGGAAGTTATAATTCACCCCTCCACTTT. Translation: CASSQGSYNSPLHF.

In DNA form, the CDR3 reads TGTGCCAGCAGTTCCGTACTCGGGGGACAAAAAGGCTACACCTTC. Its translation is CASSSVLGGQKGYTF. The chain carries TRBV27 and TRBJ1-2, with a weak D call TRBD1 (6 bases). The V gene's germline CDR1 is MNHEY and CDR2 SMNVEV (reference sequence). V lost 4 bases to trimming and J lost 8 bases, with 20 bases between them. This CDR3 contains 15 residues.

CDR3 sequence (DNA): TGTGCCATCTCTCTGGCGGGGGACAGCACAGATACGCAGTATTTT. Protein: CAISLAGDSTDTQYF. The chain links TRBV13 to TRBJ2-3, with TRBD2 matching 7 bases. The CDR3 sequence is 15 residues long. V lost 10 bases and J lost 0; bases outside the gene matches: 10. In germline, CDR1 is PRHDT, CDR2 FYEKMQ (reference sequence).

The chain recombines TRBV6-2 or TRBV6-3 with TRBJ1-2; D gene unclear. Germline CDR1 reads MNHEY; CDR2 reads SVGEGT. The CDR3 covers 15 residues. The V end was cut by 2 bases, the J end by 8 bases, with 18 bases between. The CDR3 DNA is TGTGCCAGCAGTTACAACGGCCGGCAGGCGCCGGGCTACACCTTC. Translated: CASSYNGRQAPGYTF.

The V call is TRBV6-2 or TRBV6-3, the J call TRBJ1-2; D gene ambiguous. The CDR3 consists of 13 residues. The V gene's germline CDR1 is MNHEY and CDR2 SVGEGT. Between the trimmed V and J ends, which lost 4 bases and 3 bases, there was a span of 9 bases. In DNA, the CDR3 is TGTGCCAGCAGTTTTCGGGCTTACTATGGCTACACCTTC. Protein: CASSFRAYYGYTF.

This clone was picked up one time. The V and J genes are TRBV27 and TRBJ2-3, with D unclear. Germline CDR1 and CDR2: MNHEY and SMNVEV (reference sequence). The length of the CDR3 is 11 residues. V was shortened by 8 bases and J by 2 bases, with 5 bases between the two germline ends. The CDR3 nucleotides read TGTGCCAGCGCCTCCACAGATACGCAGTATTTT. Protein product: CASASTDTQYF.

The chain carries TRBV27 and TRBJ1-1; D unresolved. The CDR3 has 15 residues. Trimming shortened V by 4 bases and J by 2 bases, and 14 bases separated the two germline ends. Germline loops: CDR1 MNHEY, CDR2 SMNVEV (reference sequence). DNA of the CDR3: TGTGCCAGCAGTTCCTCCCCGACGGCCAACACTGAAGCTTTCTTT. Protein sequence: CASSSSPTANTEAFF.

V usage is TRBV6-2 or TRBV6-3 and J usage is TRBJ2-2; 9 nucleotides match TRBD1. Germline values: CDR1 MNHEY, CDR2 SVGEGT. After removal of 8 bases from V and 6 bases from J, the junction contained 7 bases not matched to a gene. The CDR3 extends over 14 amino acids. The DNA of the CDR3 is TGTGCCAGCCGCCCAACAGGGGGCTCCGGGGAGCTGTTTTTT. This sequence encodes CASRPTGGSGELFF.

The V call is TRBV5-4, the J call TRBJ1-2; D possibly corresponds to TRBD1 (6 bases). Germline-derived CDR1 and CDR2 are SGHNT and YYREEE (reference sequence). The CDR3 is 14 residues long. Trimming cost V 10 bases and J 3 bases, with 19 bases left between them. This CDR3 reads CASRLGGVYYGYTF. The CDR3 DNA is TGTGCCTCCCGGCTGGGGGGCGTCTACTATGGCTACACCTTC.

The chain combines TRBV2 with TRBJ2-3; no definite D call. The CDR3 totals 13 residues. Germline values: CDR1 SNHLY, CDR2 FYNNEI. Trimming pared 7 bases from V and 2 bases from J, leaving 10 bases between. The CDR3 nucleotides read TGTGCCAGCAAATCCCGATCCACAGATACGCAGTATTTT. Translated, it gives CASKSRSTDTQYF.

The V and J genes are TRBV9 and TRBJ1-3, with D hard to call. CDR1 is SGDLS and CDR2 is YYNGEE in the germline V gene. CDR3 length: 15 residues. The V gene lost 4 bases and the J gene lost 0 bases, with 11 bases spanning the gap. For the CDR3, the DNA is TGTGCCAGCAGCCCTACAGCGGGCTCTGGAAACACCATATATTTT. Its translation: CASSPTAGSGNTIYF.

The chain links TRBV4-1 to TRBJ1-3; maybe TRBD1 (5 bases). Germline V gene data show CDR1 as MGHRA and CDR2 as YSYEKL. Trimming left V 4 bases short and J 0 bases short, with 13 bases between. This CDR3 comprises 16 residues. The CDR3 sequence: CASSPLGRSSGNTIYF. Written as DNA, the CDR3 is TGCGCCAGCAGCCCGTTGGGACGGAGCTCTGGAAACACCATATATTTT.

The chain recombines TRBV6-1 with TRBJ2-1, with 9 bases matching TRBD1. Unmatched junction bases numbered 3, after V lost 0 bases and J lost 6 bases. The CDR3 consists of 15 residues. Per the germline V gene, CDR1 is MNHNS and CDR2 is SASEGT. The chain's CDR3 is CASSEAPTGGNEQFF. CDR3 DNA sequence: TGTGCCAGCAGTGAAGCCCCGACAGGGGGCAATGAGCAGTTCTTC.

Of note for this clone: The sample contains more than one DNA sequence encoding this CDR3. The rearrangement uses TRBV6-2 or TRBV6-3 and TRBJ1-5; D ambiguous. The V gene lost 2 bases and the J gene lost 6 bases, with 14 bases spanning the gap. Germline V gene lookup returns CDR1 MNHEY and CDR2 SVGEGT. CDR3 length: 15 amino acids. The chain's CDR3 is CASSYLEADGQPQHF. In DNA, the CDR3 is TGTGCCAGCAGTTACCTGGAAGCCGACGGTCAGCCCCAGCATTTT.

This chain joins TRBV18 and TRBJ1-1, with D unclear. CDR1 is KGHSH, CDR2 LQKENI, per germline. Trimming took off 0 bases at V and 5 bases at J, with 7 bases between the two ends. The CDR3 spans 13 residues. CDR3 in amino acids: CASSPPAGTEAFF. CDR3 sequence (DNA): TGTGCCAGCTCACCACCGGCGGGGACTGAAGCTTTCTTT. Supplemented by reference TRBV18 and TRBJ1-1, the full variable domain reads NAGVMQNPRHLVRRRGQEARLRCSPMKGHSHVYWYRQLPEEGLKFMVYLQKENIIDESGMPKERFSAEFPKEGPSILRIQQVVRGDSAAYFCASSPPAGTEAFFGQGTRLTVV.

The rearrangement joins TRBV7-6 to TRBJ1-2; TRBD1 matches 7 bases. J gave up 2 bases and V 10 bases, and 10 bases lay outside the gene matches. This CDR3 is 14 amino acids long. Germline V gives CDR1 SGHVS, CDR2 FNYEAQ. The chain's CDR3 is CATVGGFRNYGYTF. The DNA of the CDR3 is TGTGCCACGGTAGGGGGCTTTCGGAACTATGGCTACACCTTC.